The text below deals with one TCR beta chain. The CDR3 is 15 amino acids. This record belongs to a study of PD-1 blockade in classical Hodgkin lymphoma. Across the whole study: Once every 2 weeks, patients received intravenous nivolumab at 3 mg/kg.

No patient escaped relapse after autologous stem cell transplantation, and brentuximab vedotin exposure varied. CD4+ T cells were purified from thawed PBMCs by magnetic negative selection. Complete response, partial response or progressive disease constituted the best response categories observed. Clones were sequenced by immunoSEQ multiplex PCR, and TCRdb holds only the in-frame ones, with some missing. The table has 30,000 to 35,000 clones, about 93% seen once. The chain uses TRBV21-1 and TRBJ2-5. TRBV21-1 is flagged as a pseudogene. The sequence was obtained from a human donor with classical Hodgkin lymphoma. Here the sequenced sample was CD4+ T cells from blood, taken at baseline. In DNA, the CDR3 is TGTGCCAGCAGCAAATTGGCAGGGAGTGGGGAGACCCAGTACTTC. It translates to CASSKLAGSGETQYF.